This T cell receptor beta chain comes out of a study of cytomegalovirus exposure and HLA in healthy donors. Whole-study results and caveats: The study put 150 to 200 TCR beta chains on its list as cytomegalovirus-associated. TCR clusters originating in the first cohort tended to co-occur in the 120 validation repertoires, according to a later analysis. In vitro data verified a few CMV-associated chains as specific for CMV antigens.

Notes on this clone: Its antigen is unidentified.

Measured with immunoSEQ multiplex PCR; TCRdb has only the in-frame clones, and not every one. The sample yields 70,000 or so clones, approximately 94% seen once. Germline V gene sequence: CDR1 WNHNN, CDR2 SYGVQD (reference sequence). V shed 10 bases and J shed 2 bases, with 22 bases lying between them. CDR3 length: 16 residues. Sequenced: PBMCs. The chain has TRBV10-1 and TRBJ2-3; possibly TRBD1 for D (6 bases). This receptor was taken from a woman aged 18-35 years in good health and CMV-seronegative. The CDR3 DNA follows: TGCGCCATCGGATCCCGGGACACACCGACCACAGATACGCAGTATTTT. Amino acid sequence: CAIGSRDTPTTDTQYF.